The TCR beta chain under discussion was sequenced for a study of T-cell memory formation after mild COVID-19 (dated by TCRdb to the early 2020s). Concerning the study at large: Most TCR sequence clusters were specific to one of the two donors. In two donors, T-cell clones that expanded and contracted after mild COVID-19 were tracked by sequencing TCRalpha and TCRbeta repertoires over time. The cohort comprised two young, previously healthy adult volunteers, one female and one male.

The CDR3 starts with the cysteine, ends with the phenylalanine, and has 15 residues. CDR3 DNA only is kept here, 45 bases in frame from base 1. At the junction V is shortened by 0 bases and J by 4 bases, with 7 bases in between. The germline V gene encodes CDR1 SEHNR and CDR2 FQNEAQ (reference sequence). For this clonotype: Its antigen target is currently unknown. Base quality data are lacking; no much larger clone is found one base away.

Ficoll-Paque density gradient centrifugation was the method used to isolate PBMCs. Summary of the overall study and its limitations: Contracting CD4+ clones were located mainly in the CM and EM memory subsets, whereas CD8+ clones were found to be enriched in EMRA. Some responding clones were detected in pre-infection memory, suggesting pre-existing cross-reactive memory T cells joined the SARS-CoV-2 response. Clones that contracted from day 15 to 85 showed balanced CD4/CD8 phenotypes, whereas a second wave of clones that expanded from day 15 to 37 leaned towards CD4+. The second-wave clones that peaked on day 37 were not confirmed to be SARS-CoV-2 specific. The study included only a couple of mild cases, and larger cohorts that include severe cases with pre-infection samples were judged to be necessary.

The run used an Illumina NovaSeq 6000. TCRalpha and TCRbeta cDNA libraries were built by 5'RACE with constant-segment primers, adding sample barcodes and unique molecular identifiers. Trizol reagent was used to extract RNA from every sample. The libraries were amplified in two PCR steps, and the second step added a second sample barcode and Illumina TruSeq adapters. The libraries were sequenced on an Illumina NovaSeq using 2 x 150 bp paired-end reads. Under the source paper's analysis protocol: The reads were demultiplexed and collapsed into UMI-guided consensus sequences using migec v1.2.7. Using mixcr v2.1.11, the UMI consensuses were aligned to TRA and TRB V and J templates and assembled into clonotypes. Clonotypes were classified as expanded or contracted when called significant by both edgeR and NoisET, with noise models trained on biological replicates. edgeR calls used a false discovery rate-adjusted p below 0.01 and a log2 fold-change threshold of 1. PCA with hierarchical clustering of max-normalized trajectories of the 1000 most abundant clonotypes was used as exploratory dynamics analysis. The CD4 or CD8 phenotype of responding clones was assigned using the separately sequenced CD4+ and CD8+ repertoires. The public reads were run again by TCRdb, first through fastp at Q25 and then through MiXCR, and only productive beta chains were kept. When rows share a CDR3 protein, they turn into one entry using the most common DNA and genes. TCRdb assigned the V and J calls; the authors' analysis was not used. The sample table lists approximately 300,000 distinct CDR3 sequences, less than 20% of them with a count of one. The ten largest make up approximately 20% of the sample.

The sequence derives from a man between 18 and 35 years old who had mild COVID-19 (a few samples of this study predate the infection). The sample titles of this study are shuffled in the database, so cell type and time point are left out; the donor was told from shared clones. The sequenced sample was PBMCs or a T cell subset sorted from them (not recorded which). The receptor chain draws on TRBV7-9 and TRBJ1-6, with the D gene not clear enough to name. The CDR3 region has the sequence CASSLASAYNSPLHF. The DNA sequence follows: TGTGCCAGCAGCTTAGCTTCGGCTTATAATTCACCCCTCCACTTT.